A selection of T cell receptor beta chains follows, all from one sample in a study of CD8 T cells in ankylosing spondylitis. TCRdb processed the 5' RACE reads anew with MiXCR; each CDR3 protein has one entry. Of about 510,000 distinct CDR3 sequences detected, 5.3% appear once; the ten largest clones hold under 4.5%. The sequenced sample consisted of blood, either unsorted or a sorted T cell fraction (not recorded which). These receptors were collected from a male donor with ankylosing spondylitis. Both conserved end residues are part of each CDR3. The order of the fields is D gene, clone size, J gene, V gene, CDR3 protein, CDR3 DNA. A D gene is named only where the DNA matches it firmly. Rows give clone size only sometimes, using once, few, many, or a class for an expanded clone.

D gene: NA
clone size: few
J gene: TRBJ2-7
V gene: TRBV6-5
CDR3 protein: CASSYSWEATYEQYF
CDR3 DNA: TGTGCCAGCAGTTACTCATGGGAAGCTACCTACGAGCAGTACTTC

D gene: NA
clone size: NA
J gene: TRBJ2-1
V gene: TRBV7-2
CDR3 protein: CASSLQVAVNEQFF
CDR3 DNA: TGTGCCAGCAGCCTTCAGGTGGCGGTCAATGAGCAGTTCTTC

D gene: TRBD1
clone size: few
J gene: TRBJ2-7
V gene: TRBV14
CDR3 protein: CASSSIMTGKYEQYF
CDR3 DNA: TGTGCCAGCAGCTCCATCATGACAGGGAAGTACGAGCAGTACTTC

D gene: NA
clone size: many
J gene: TRBJ2-1
V gene: TRBV9
CDR3 protein: CASSVAPWGALGNEQFF
CDR3 DNA: TGTGCCAGCAGCGTAGCCCCTTGGGGGGCGCTGGGGAATGAGCAGTTCTTC

D gene: NA
clone size: many
J gene: TRBJ1-6
V gene: TRBV6-1
CDR3 protein: CASTITGKQSPLHF
CDR3 DNA: TGTGCCAGCACCATTACAGGGAAACAGTCACCCCTCCACTTT

D gene: NA
clone size: NA
J gene: TRBJ2-1
V gene: TRBV6-1
CDR3 protein: CASSGNNRAARDNEQFF
CDR3 DNA: TGTGCCAGCAGTGGCAATAATAGGGCAGCCCGAGACAATGAGCAGTTCTTC

D gene: NA
clone size: many
J gene: TRBJ1-3
V gene: TRBV7-2
CDR3 protein: CASSWGAVSGNTIYF
CDR3 DNA: TGTGCCAGCAGCTGGGGTGCGGTTTCTGGAAACACCATATATTTT

D gene: NA
clone size: many
J gene: TRBJ1-1
V gene: TRBV5-1
CDR3 protein: CASSQQRHPNTEAFF
CDR3 DNA: TGCGCCAGCAGCCAACAGCGGCACCCGAACACTGAAGCTTTCTTT

D gene: NA
clone size: many
J gene: TRBJ2-7
V gene: TRBV4-2
CDR3 protein: CASSPSSLWSSEQYF
CDR3 DNA: TGTGCCAGCAGCCCCTCGTCCCTTTGGAGCAGCGAGCAGTACTTC

D gene: TRBD2
clone size: many
J gene: TRBJ2-3
V gene: TRBV7-2
CDR3 protein: CASSLILASGYTDTQYF
CDR3 DNA: TGTGCCAGCAGCTTAATACTTGCTAGCGGATACACAGATACGCAGTATTTT

D gene: NA
clone size: few
J gene: TRBJ2-3
V gene: TRBV20-1
CDR3 protein: CSAMGRRTDTQYF
CDR3 DNA: TGCAGTGCGATGGGGCGGCGCACAGATACGCAGTATTTT

D gene: NA
clone size: few
J gene: TRBJ1-5
V gene: TRBV20-1
CDR3 protein: CSASPQGNQPQHF
CDR3 DNA: TGCAGTGCTAGCCCACAGGGCAACCAGCCCCAGCATTTT

D gene: NA
clone size: many
J gene: TRBJ1-5
V gene: TRBV29-1
CDR3 protein: CSVLDGNFKPQHF
CDR3 DNA: TGCAGCGTCCTCGATGGGAATTTCAAGCCCCAGCATTTT

D gene: NA
clone size: many
J gene: TRBJ2-5
V gene: TRBV29-1
CDR3 protein: CSVEGVQGQETQYF
CDR3 DNA: TGCAGCGTTGAAGGGGTGCAGGGCCAAGAGACCCAGTACTTC

D gene: NA
clone size: many
J gene: TRBJ1-1
V gene: TRBV4-2
CDR3 protein: CASSQEVLSLHPEAFF
CDR3 DNA: TGTGCCAGCAGCCAAGAGGTTTTATCCCTTCACCCCGAAGCTTTCTTT

D gene: NA
clone size: NA
J gene: TRBJ1-2
V gene: TRBV9
CDR3 protein: CASSPYLSRNYGYTF
CDR3 DNA: TGTGCCAGCAGCCCTTACCTTTCCAGGAACTATGGCTACACCTTC

D gene: TRBD1
clone size: many
J gene: TRBJ1-4
V gene: TRBV5-1
CDR3 protein: CASSSTGDQTEKLFF
CDR3 DNA: TGCGCCAGCAGCTCGACAGGGGACCAGACTGAAAAACTGTTTTTT

D gene: TRBD2
clone size: few
J gene: TRBJ2-7
V gene: TRBV7-8
CDR3 protein: CASSLRGALSYEQYF
CDR3 DNA: TGTGCCAGCAGCTTGCGGGGGGCACTATCCTACGAGCAGTACTTC

D gene: TRBD2
clone size: NA
J gene: TRBJ2-1
V gene: TRBV20-1
CDR3 protein: CSATLWLAGGYSYNEQFF
CDR3 DNA: TGCAGTGCTACGTTGTGGCTAGCGGGAGGATACTCCTACAATGAGCAGTTCTTC

D gene: NA
clone size: many
J gene: TRBJ2-1
V gene: TRBV24-1
CDR3 protein: CATSDLHRGGYNEQFF
CDR3 DNA: TGTGCCACCAGTGATTTGCACAGGGGAGGCTACAATGAGCAGTTCTTC

D gene: NA
clone size: many
J gene: TRBJ2-7
V gene: TRBV5-1
CDR3 protein: CASSPGTSIEQYF
CDR3 DNA: TGCGCCAGCAGCCCCGGGACCTCGATCGAGCAGTACTTC

D gene: NA
clone size: few
J gene: TRBJ2-7
V gene: TRBV5-1
CDR3 protein: CASSLFDSRSYEQYF
CDR3 DNA: TGCGCCAGCAGCTTGTTCGACTCGCGCTCCTACGAGCAGTACTTC